The source of this T cell receptor (beta chain) is a study of T cells in Graves' hyperthyroidism and ophthalmopathy. Study-level points and caveats: Ophthalmopathy was told apart from stable hyperthyroidism by a 13 V-J model.

Amplification yielded TCR beta CDR3 regions, with RNA transcripts as the source. HTBI primers were the set used in a first-round RT-PCR of the TCR CDR3. TCRdb re-analysed the multiplex PCR reads in MiXCR, keeping a single row per CDR3 protein. This sample has 300,000 to 450,000 distinct CDR3 sequences, with 15% to 19% found just once. Remarks on this clonotype: The antigen is not known.

V was cut by 5 bases and J by 2 bases, with 16 bases left in between. This CDR3 is 15 amino acids long. Germline V gives CDR1 PRHDT, CDR2 FYEKMQ (reference sequence). This receptor was obtained from a woman between 18 and 30 years old with Graves' hyperthyroidism that later progressed to Graves' ophthalmopathy. V and J are TRBV13 and TRBJ2-7, with D possibly TRBD2 on 6 matching bases. The sequenced sample was blood. CDR3 loop: CASSRGGNLAYEQYF. CDR3 coding DNA: TGTGCCAGCAGCAGGGGCGGGAATCTAGCCTACGAGCAGTACTTC.